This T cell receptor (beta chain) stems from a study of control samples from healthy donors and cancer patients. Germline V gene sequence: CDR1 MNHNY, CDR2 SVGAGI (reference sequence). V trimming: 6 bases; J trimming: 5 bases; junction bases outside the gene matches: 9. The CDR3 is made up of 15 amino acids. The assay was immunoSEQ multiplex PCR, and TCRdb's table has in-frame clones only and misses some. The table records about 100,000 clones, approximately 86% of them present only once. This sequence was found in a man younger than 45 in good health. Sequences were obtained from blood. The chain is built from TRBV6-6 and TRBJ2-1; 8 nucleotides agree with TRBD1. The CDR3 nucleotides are TGTGCCAGCAGACACGGACAGGGCAACGACAATGAGCAGTTCTTC. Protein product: CASRHGQGNDNEQFF.